The T cell receptor beta chain described here comes from a study of T cells expressing NK-cell markers. TCRdb re-called the 5' RACE reads and shows each CDR3 protein once, DNA omitted. Its clone listing holds 500,000 to 600,000 distinct CDR3 sequences. The CDR3 sequence is 14 residues long. Germline CDR1 and CDR2: DFQATT and SNEGSKA (reference sequence). Sequencing was done on a sample of blood T cells: a sorted CD56 or NKG2C T cell subset, CD4+ or CD8+ T cells, or bulk PBMC T cells (not recorded which). The gene calls are TRBV20-1 and TRBJ1-5; TCRdb selects TRBD1, and the lack of DNA leaves this call unchecked. The TCR originated in a man aged 18-30 years in good health. The CDR3 sequence: CSASFGGYNQPQHF.